This T cell receptor beta chain emerged from a study of PD-1 blockade in classical Hodgkin lymphoma. Findings and caveats of the study: Researchers reported that CD4+ TCR diversity, though not CD8+, rose significantly by C4D1. Complete responders' diversity at baseline resembled that of newly diagnosed patients. In newly diagnosed patients, baseline TCR diversity was reportedly below that of healthy donors.

Some clones are missing from TCRdb's copy, which holds only in-frame ones; the method was immunoSEQ multiplex PCR. The table has roughly 150,000 clones, 78% seen once; the top ten hold roughly 8.4%. V lost 4 bases and J lost 6; bases outside the gene matches: 12. CDR1 is MNHEY, CDR2 SVGAGI, per germline. There are 16 residues in the CDR3. Each patient's relapse followed autologous stem cell transplantation, and brentuximab vedotin exposure varied. Reported best responses ranged across complete response, partial response or progressive disease. With regard to this clone: The antigen remains undetermined.

The receptor was derived from a human donor with classical Hodgkin lymphoma. Here the sequenced sample was peripheral blood mononuclear cells (PBMCs), taken before the second cycle of nivolumab. V is TRBV6-5 and J is TRBJ1-2; 9 nucleotides line up with TRBD1. DNA of the CDR3: TGTGCCAGCAGTTCCCTAGGGGGGACAGGGAAGGATGGCTACACCTTC. It specifies CASSSLGGTGKDGYTF.